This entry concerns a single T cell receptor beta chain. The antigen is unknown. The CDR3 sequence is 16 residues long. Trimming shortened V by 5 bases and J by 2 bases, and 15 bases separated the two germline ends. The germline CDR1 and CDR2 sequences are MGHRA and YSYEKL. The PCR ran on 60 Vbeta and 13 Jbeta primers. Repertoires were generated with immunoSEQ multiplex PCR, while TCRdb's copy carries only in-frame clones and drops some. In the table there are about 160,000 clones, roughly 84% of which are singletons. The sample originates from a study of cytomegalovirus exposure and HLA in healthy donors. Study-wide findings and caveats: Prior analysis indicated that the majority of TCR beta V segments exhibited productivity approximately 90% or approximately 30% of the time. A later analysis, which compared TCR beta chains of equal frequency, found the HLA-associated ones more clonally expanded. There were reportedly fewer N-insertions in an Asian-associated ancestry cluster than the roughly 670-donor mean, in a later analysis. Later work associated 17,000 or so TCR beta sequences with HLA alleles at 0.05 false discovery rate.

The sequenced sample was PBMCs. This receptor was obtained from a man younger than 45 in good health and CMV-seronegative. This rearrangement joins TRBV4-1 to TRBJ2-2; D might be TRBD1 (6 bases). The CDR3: CASSGNRVSNTGELFF. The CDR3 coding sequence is TGCGCCAGCAGCGGCAACAGGGTCAGCAACACCGGGGAGCTGTTTTTT.